This passage covers 7 T cell receptor beta chains from one sample sequenced in a study of CD8 T cells in ankylosing spondylitis. Regarding the study as a whole: Within ankylosing spondylitis blood, a TCR beta motif made up of seven to nine highly homologous variants appeared to be characteristic.

For these receptors, no antigen is known. Each CDR3 protein gets one entry after TCRdb re-called the 5' RACE reads with MiXCR. The profile shows some 240,000 distinct CDR3 sequences, 6% to 8.5% of them singletons. What was sequenced was blood, either unsorted or a sorted T cell fraction (not recorded which). All receptors come from a male donor with ankylosing spondylitis.

This clonotype was counted many times. The chain joins TRBV3-1 to TRBJ2-7; D gene uncertain. This CDR3 is built from 12 residues. Germline CDR1 is LGHDT and CDR2 is YNNKEL (reference sequence). V was cut by 2 bases and J by 2 bases, with 4 bases left in between. The chain's CDR3 is CASSQFTYEQYF. The CDR3 DNA sequence: TGTGCCAGCAGCCAATTTACCTACGAGCAGTACTTC.

The sample holds many counts of this clonotype. CDR3 bases: TGTGCCAGCAGCCAATACCCGTACCGGGAGTCCAGGGGGTATGGCTACACCTTC. Translating it yields CASSQYPYRESRGYGYTF. The V and J genes are TRBV12-3 or TRBV12-4 and TRBJ1-2; 7 nucleotides agree with TRBD1. The CDR3 runs 18 residues. The junction had 21 bases not matched to a gene; V was cut back by 6 bases and J by 5 bases.

This clonotype was seen ten or more times. The rearrangement links TRBV4-2 to TRBJ2-3; 11 nucleotides agree with TRBD2. This CDR3 spans 17 amino acids. The V segment lost 2 bases and the J segment 2 bases; nucleotides outside the gene matches: 6. Germline V gene lookup returns CDR1 LGHNA and CDR2 YNFKEQ. The CDR3 region has the DNA TGTGCCAGCAGCCAATTCTTAGCGGGGGGGTACACAGATACGCAGTATTTT. This gives the protein CASSQFLAGGYTDTQYF.

This clonotype appeared a few times. This sequence joins TRBV20-1 and TRBJ1-2, with D perhaps matching TRBD1 (5 bases). The V end lost 8 bases, the J end lost 0 bases, and 22 bases lay between the germline ends. CDR3 length equals 16 residues. Germline-derived CDR1 and CDR2 are DFQATT and SNEGSKA (reference sequence). The CDR3 DNA follows: TGCAGTCCTAAGATTTCCGCCGACAGCCCTAACTATGGCTACACCTTC. It yields the protein CSPKISADSPNYGYTF.

The CDR3 loop reads CASSLVRETEAFF. In nucleotides, the CDR3 is TGTGCCAGCAGCTTAGTCAGAGAGACTGAAGCTTTCTTT. The rearrangement joins TRBV7-9 to TRBJ1-1; no definite D call. The CDR3 has 13 residues. Trimming removed 1 base at V and 5 bases at J, with 8 bases between. Germline loops: CDR1 SEHNR, CDR2 FQNEAQ (reference sequence). Looking up the rest from reference TRBV7-9 and TRBJ1-1 gives the full variable domain: DTGVSQNPRHKITKRGQNVTFRCDPISEHNRLYWYRQTLGQGPEFLTYFQNEAQLEKSRLLSDRFSAERPKGSFSTLEIQRTEQGDSAMYLCASSLVRETEAFFGQGTRLTVV.

This clonotype was counted ten times or more. This chain's CDR3 is CASSQDLRKYSNQPQHF. The CDR3 DNA is TGCGCCAGCAGCCAAGATTTAAGAAAATATAGCAATCAGCCCCAGCATTTT. The chain couples TRBV4-3 to TRBJ1-5; D gene ambiguous. Germline V gene sequence: CDR1 LGHNA, CDR2 YSLEER. This CDR3 spans 17 amino acids. V lost 0 bases to trimming and J lost 0 bases, with 12 bases between them.

The genes are TRBV7-2 and TRBJ1-1; perhaps TRBD1 as D (5 bases). The germline V gene has CDR1 SGHTA and CDR2 FQGNSA. This CDR3 is built from 13 residues. Trimming left V 4 bases short and J 5 bases short, with 11 bases between. This CDR3 reads CASSWGGRTEAFF. The CDR3 DNA is TGTGCCAGCAGCTGGGGGGGTAGGACTGAAGCTTTCTTT.